One and the same sample provided the 32 T cell receptor beta chains below, sequenced in a study of T cell responses to AZD1222 COVID-19 vaccine. Assay used: immunoSEQ multiplex PCR; TCRdb lists only in-frame clones, some missing. The table shows 120,000 or so clones, with 80% to 95% occurring only once. Specimen: peripheral blood, collected on day 0 of AZD1222 vaccination. Receptors were obtained from an adult in good health.

V is TRBV7-9 and J is TRBJ2-1; unclear D gene. The CDR3 contains 14 residues. CDR1 and CDR2 (germline): SEHNR, FQNEAQ (reference sequence). The ends were cut back, 5 bases at V and 10 bases at J, with 18 bases in the middle. For the CDR3, the DNA is TGTGCCAGCAGCCCCCCCGGGCGGACCCGGGAGCAGTTCTTC. This translates into CASSPPGRTREQFF. Combining the CDR3 with reference TRBV7-9 and TRBJ2-1 gives the whole variable domain DTGVSQNPRHKITKRGQNVTFRCDPISEHNRLYWYRQTLGQGPEFLTYFQNEAQLEKSRLLSDRFSAERPKGSFSTLEIQRTEQGDSAMYLCASSPPGRTREQFFGPGTRLTVL.

The CDR3 DNA reads as TGCAGCGTGGGGGACCTCTCTAACTATGGCTACACCTTC. The encoded protein is CSVGDLSNYGYTF. This chain joins TRBV29-1 and TRBJ1-2; possible D gene TRBD1, 5 bases. There are 13 residues in the CDR3. V shed 6 bases and J shed 0 bases, with 11 bases lying between them. The germline V gene encodes CDR1 SQVTM and CDR2 ANQGSEA.

The chain recombines TRBV29-1 with TRBJ1-2, with D possibly being TRBD1 (5 bases). The CDR3 has 12 residues. Trimming removed 4 bases at V and 1 base at J, with 7 bases between. Germline V lookup: CDR1 SQVTM, CDR2 ANQGSEA. CDR3 nucleotide sequence: TGCAGCGTTGGGGGGGGTAACTATGGCTACACCTTC. Translation: CSVGGGNYGYTF.

This chain uses TRBV12-5 with TRBJ2-2; no definite D call. V lost 6 bases, J lost 3 bases, and 14 bases lay in between. The CDR3 contains 15 residues. The V gene's germline CDR1 is LGHNT and CDR2 FRNRAP. The CDR3 protein is CASGGDTGDTGELFF. In DNA, the CDR3 is TGTGCTAGTGGAGGCGACACTGGGGACACCGGGGAGCTGTTTTTT.

V gene TRBV7-8 combines with J gene TRBJ2-7; 8 nucleotides align to TRBD1. This CDR3 has 15 residues. Germline V gene lookup returns CDR1 SGHVS and CDR2 FQNEAQ. Losses at the gene ends were 3 bases for V and 1 base for J; bases not matched to a gene: 5. The CDR3 region has the DNA TGTGCCAGCAGCTTCGACAGGGGCCAATCCTACGAGCAGTACTTC. It specifies CASSFDRGQSYEQYF. Drawing the rest from reference TRBV7-8 and TRBJ2-7, the complete variable domain is GAGVSQSPRYKVAKRGQDVALRCDPISGHVSLFWYQQALGQGPEFLTYFQNEAQLDKSGLPSDRFFAERPEGSVSTLKIQRTQQEDSAVYLCASSFDRGQSYEQYFGPGTRLTVT.

The chain uses TRBV29-1 and TRBJ1-1; D remains ambiguous. The V end lost 7 bases, the J end lost 1 base, and 16 bases lay between the germline ends. The germline V gene encodes CDR1 SQVTM and CDR2 ANQGSEA. The CDR3 runs 14 residues. The CDR3 DNA reads as TGCAGCGCTTCCCCGGTTTGGGAGAACACTGAAGCTTTCTTT. Its translation is CSASPVWENTEAFF. The full variable domain, completed using reference TRBV29-1 and TRBJ1-1, is SAVISQKPSRDICQRGTSLTIQCQVDSQVTMMFWYRQQPGQSLTLIATANQGSEATYESGFVIDKFPISRPNLTFSTLTVSNMSPEDSSIYLCSASPVWENTEAFFGQGTRLTVV.

This clone was recorded only once. The chain links TRBV6-5 to TRBJ2-7, with D maybe TRBD1 (6 bases). Germline-derived CDR1 and CDR2 are MNHEY and SVGAGI. Trimming removed 5 bases at V and 6 bases at J, with 14 bases between. This CDR3 is 13 amino acids long. The CDR3 is CASSNGQFSEQYF. In DNA, the CDR3 is TGTGCCAGCAGTAACGGACAGTTCTCCGAGCAGTACTTC.

This rearrangement joins TRBV5-4 to TRBJ1-1, with a possible D match to TRBD1 (5 bases). Germline assignment: CDR1 SGHNT and CDR2 YYREEE (reference sequence). The CDR3 is 15 amino acids. V lost 4 bases to trimming and J lost 0 bases, with 13 bases between them. The CDR3 nucleotides are TGTGCCAGCAGCCCGGCAAGGGGTATGAACACTGAAGCTTTCTTT. It yields the protein CASSPARGMNTEAFF.

The V and J genes are TRBV5-5 and TRBJ2-3; 8 nucleotides line up with TRBD2. The CDR3 sequence is 15 residues long. The ends lost 4 bases at V and 4 bases at J; junction bases unmatched: 8. Germline V CDR1 and CDR2: SGHKS, YYEKEE (reference sequence). The CDR3: CASSPPGLGPDTQYF. The CDR3 DNA is TGTGCCAGCAGCCCGCCGGGACTAGGCCCAGATACGCAGTATTTT.

The chain has TRBV3-1 (or the pseudogene TRBV3-2) and TRBJ1-2; 10 nucleotides line up with TRBD1. The CDR3 covers 13 residues. Losses at the gene ends were 6 bases for V and 7 bases for J; bases not matched to a gene: 5. CDR1 is LGHDT and CDR2 is YNNKEL in the germline V gene (reference sequence). For the CDR3, the DNA is TGTGCCAGCAGACGGGACAGGGGAAGTGGCTACACCTTC. This encodes CASRRDRGSGYTF.

This clone appeared a single time. The V gene is TRBV19, the J gene TRBJ2-3; D is perhaps TRBD2 (5 bases). CDR3 length: 14 amino acids. Trimming removed 5 bases from V and 0 bases from J, with 9 bases in between. Germline V gene data show CDR1 as LNHDA and CDR2 as SQIVND (reference sequence). DNA of the CDR3: TGTGCCAGTAGTCGGGGTACTAGCACAGATACGCAGTATTTT. Translation gives CASSRGTSTDTQYF.

V and J are TRBV5-1 and TRBJ2-1; 8 positions agree with TRBD2. Germline CDR1 and CDR2: SGHRS and YFSETQ. CDR3 length: 20 residues. V lost 3 bases and J lost 1; bases outside the gene matches: 18. CDR3 nucleotide sequence: TGCGCCAGCAGCTCCCGACCGCTAGCGGGTGAATTGGAATCCTACAATGAGCAGTTCTTC. It codes for CASSSRPLAGELESYNEQFF.

The chain couples TRBV12-5 to TRBJ2-5; D uncertain. CDR3 length equals 13 residues. From germline, CDR1 is LGHNT and CDR2 FRNRAP. V was cut by 2 bases and J by 5 bases, with 9 bases left in between. CDR3 sequence: CASGLTLRETQYF. The CDR3 nucleotides read TGTGCTAGTGGTTTGACCCTCAGGGAGACCCAGTACTTC.

The rearrangement joins TRBV4-1 to TRBJ1-5, with D unclear. The V gene lost 0 bases and the J gene lost 6 bases, with 6 bases spanning the gap. The CDR3 is 13 amino acids. Germline CDR1 and CDR2: MGHRA and YSYEKL. The DNA for the CDR3 is TGCGCCAGCAGCCAAGATCGGGCTCAGCCCCAGCATTTT. It translates to CASSQDRAQPQHF.

The chain uses TRBV5-1 and TRBJ2-7; 7 bases line up with TRBD1. Germline trimming cut 6 bases from V and 2 bases from J; bases unmatched to any gene: 11. The V gene's germline CDR1 is SGHRS and CDR2 YFSETQ. This CDR3 region has 15 residues. The CDR3 reads CASTLQGQRAYEQYF. CDR3 DNA sequence: TGCGCCAGCACCCTCCAGGGACAGCGAGCCTACGAGCAGTACTTC.

The chain has TRBV19 and TRBJ2-7; D could derive from TRBD1 or TRBD2 (5 bases each). The CDR3 is 15 amino acids. Trimming stripped 4 bases from V and 6 bases from J, with 19 bases between. Per germline, CDR1 LNHDA and CDR2 SQIVND (reference sequence). The CDR3 region is CASSTIPGPESEQYF. As DNA, the CDR3 is TGTGCCAGTAGTACCATACCGGGACCAGAGTCCGAGCAGTACTTC.

The V call is TRBV30, the J call TRBJ2-6; D gene unclear. This CDR3 contains 15 residues. V was shortened by 0 bases and J by 1 base, with 7 bases between the two germline ends. Germline loops: CDR1 GTSNPN, CDR2 SVGIG (reference sequence). DNA for the CDR3: TGTGCCTGGAGTGTTTCGTGGTCTGGGGCCAACGTCCTGACTTTC. Protein product: CAWSVSWSGANVLTF.

This rearrangement joins TRBV2 to TRBJ2-7; D is ambiguous. Trimming cost V 6 bases and J 2 bases, with 5 bases left between them. Germline V lookup: CDR1 SNHLY, CDR2 FYNNEI. The CDR3 sequence is 11 residues long. The CDR3 bases are TGTGCCAGCAGCCCCACCTACGAGCAGTACTTC. Residues: CASSPTYEQYF.

The rearrangement joins TRBV5-1 to TRBJ2-5; 11 nucleotides agree with TRBD1. The CDR3 runs 14 residues. With 4 bases clipped from V and 3 bases from J, the junction kept 2 bases outside the gene matches. The V gene's germline CDR1 is SGHRS and CDR2 YFSETQ. The CDR3 is CASSQGQGEETQYF. For the CDR3, the DNA is TGCGCCAGCAGCCAGGGACAGGGGGAAGAGACCCAGTACTTC.

This rearrangement joins TRBV4-1 to TRBJ1-6; D gene uncertain. Trimming removed 0 bases from V and 3 bases from J, with 9 bases in between. The CDR3 is 16 amino acids. Germline-derived CDR1 and CDR2 are MGHRA and YSYEKL. The CDR3 region has the DNA TGCGCCAGCAGCCAAGAAGGGTACCGCTATAATTCACCCCTCCACTTT. Translated, it gives CASSQEGYRYNSPLHF.

This clone has just one count. The genes are TRBV19 and TRBJ2-3, with D uncertain. V shed 10 bases and J shed 0 bases, with 14 bases lying between them. The germline V gene encodes CDR1 LNHDA and CDR2 SQIVND (reference sequence). This CDR3 has 14 amino acids. CDR3 protein: CATRRTPSTDTQYF. The CDR3 coding sequence is TGTGCCACCAGACGGACGCCTAGCACAGATACGCAGTATTTT.

A note on this clone: Within the sample, other DNA sequences also encode this same CDR3. The rearrangement links TRBV20-1 to TRBJ2-7, with D unresolved. Germline CDR1 is DFQATT and CDR2 is SNEGSKA (reference sequence). With 0 bases removed from V and 4 bases from J, the gap between germline ends came to 4 bases. CDR3 length equals 11 residues. The CDR3 region has the DNA TGCAGTGCTAGAGAGCGGTACGAGCAGTACTTC. Encoded protein: CSARERYEQYF.

V and J are TRBV19 and TRBJ1-2; D ambiguous. Germline loops: CDR1 LNHDA, CDR2 SQIVND (reference sequence). CDR3 length: 11 residues. V lost 6 bases and J 8 bases, leaving 10 bases between the germline ends. Written as DNA, the CDR3 is TGTGCCAGTAGATGGACTGGGGGCTACACCTTC. Translated: CASRWTGGYTF.

The chain recombines TRBV6-4 with TRBJ1-6; weak D call: TRBD1 (6 bases). V lost 6 bases and J lost 9, with 18 bases in between. This CDR3 has 15 residues. The germline V gene encodes CDR1 MRHNA and CDR2 SNTAGT. CDR3 loop: CASRTTGAAGSPLHF. In nucleotides, the CDR3 is TGTGCCAGCAGGACGACAGGTGCAGCAGGTTCACCCCTCCACTTT.

On this clone: One junction end disagrees with the germline gene, perhaps due to a read error. The V gene is TRBV2, the J gene TRBJ2-6; D ambiguous. From germline, CDR1 is SNHLY and CDR2 FYNNEI. The CDR3 spans 15 residues. Here the CDR3 reads CASSKARSGANVLTF. The CDR3 nucleotides are TGTGCCAGCAGTAAAGCCCGCTCTGGGGCCAACGTCCTGACTTTC. The whole variable domain, remainder taken from reference TRBV2 and TRBJ2-6, is EPEVTQTPSHQVTQMGQEVILRCVPISNHLYFYWYRQILGQKVEFLVSFYNNEISEKSEIFDDQFSVERPDGSNFTLKIRSTKLEDSAMYFCASSKARSGANVLTFGAGSRLTVL.

The chain recombines TRBV9 with TRBJ1-1; D ambiguous. Trimming stripped 4 bases from V and 1 base from J, with 8 bases between. CDR3 length: 13 amino acids. The germline V gene encodes CDR1 SGDLS and CDR2 YYNGEE. CDR3 bases: TGTGCCAGCAGCCCGCGATCGAACACTGAAGCTTTCTTT. This gives the protein CASSPRSNTEAFF.

V gene TRBV29-1 combines with J gene TRBJ2-6, with D possibly matching TRBD1 (6 bases). The CDR3 runs to 16 residues. The ends were cut back, 7 bases at V and 1 base at J, with 17 bases in the middle. Germline V gives CDR1 SQVTM, CDR2 ANQGSEA. The CDR3 nucleotides are TGCAGCGCCCCTTCTGGGCAGGGGTCTGGGGCCAACGTCCTGACTTTC. It is translated as CSAPSGQGSGANVLTF.

The gene calls are TRBV7-8 and TRBJ1-1, with 7 positions matching TRBD1. This CDR3 comprises 16 residues. Germline values: CDR1 SGHVS, CDR2 FQNEAQ. Germline trimming cut 4 bases from V and 1 base from J; bases unmatched to any gene: 9. The CDR3 region has the DNA TGTGCCAGCAGCTGGGCCGCGGCAGGGGGGAACACTGAAGCTTTCTTT. Residues: CASSWAAAGGNTEAFF.

The chain recombines TRBV5-1 with TRBJ2-1; 9 bases are shared with TRBD2. Germline loops: CDR1 SGHRS, CDR2 YFSETQ. The CDR3 has 16 amino acids. V was pared by 4 bases and J by 2 bases, with 7 bases of the junction left unmatched. The CDR3 region has the DNA TGCGCCAGCAGCCTGACTAGCGGCACCGCCTACAATGAGCAGTTCTTC. As protein: CASSLTSGTAYNEQFF. The full variable domain, rest sourced from reference TRBV5-1 and TRBJ2-1, is KAGVTQTPRYLIKTRGQQVTLSCSPISGHRSVSWYQQTPGQGLQFLFEYFSETQRNKGNFPGRFSGRQFSNSRSEMNVSTLELGDSALYLCASSLTSGTAYNEQFFGPGTRLTVL.

V gene TRBV28 combines with J gene TRBJ2-7; 9 bases are a match to TRBD1. In germline, CDR1 is MDHEN, CDR2 SYDVKM. The CDR3 runs 17 residues. The V gene end was trimmed by 4 bases and the J gene end by 3 bases; junction bases not matched to a gene: 13. The CDR3 DNA reads TGTGCCAGCAGTTCGGCGGGACAGGGACCTTTCGGCTACGAGCAGTACTTC. It specifies CASSSAGQGPFGYEQYF.

The genes are TRBV3-1 (or the pseudogene TRBV3-2) and TRBJ2-7, with TRBD1 as a possible D gene (6 bases). Trimming removed 4 bases at V and 3 bases at J, with 19 bases between. The length of the CDR3 is 16 residues. Germline loops: CDR1 LGHDT, CDR2 YNNKEL (reference sequence). The CDR3: CASSPKWGLEDYEQYF. CDR3 sequence (DNA): TGTGCCAGCAGCCCCAAATGGGGGCTGGAGGACTACGAGCAGTACTTC.

J is TRBJ2-7 and V is TRBV28; the D gene is possibly TRBD1 (5 bases). This CDR3 spans 16 amino acids. V was cut by 7 bases and J by 3 bases, with 22 bases left in between. CDR1 and CDR2 from the germline V gene are MDHEN and SYDVKM. The DNA for the CDR3 is TGTGCCAGCACATCTGGGTGGTTAGGGGCCCACTACGAGCAGTACTTC. Protein sequence: CASTSGWLGAHYEQYF.